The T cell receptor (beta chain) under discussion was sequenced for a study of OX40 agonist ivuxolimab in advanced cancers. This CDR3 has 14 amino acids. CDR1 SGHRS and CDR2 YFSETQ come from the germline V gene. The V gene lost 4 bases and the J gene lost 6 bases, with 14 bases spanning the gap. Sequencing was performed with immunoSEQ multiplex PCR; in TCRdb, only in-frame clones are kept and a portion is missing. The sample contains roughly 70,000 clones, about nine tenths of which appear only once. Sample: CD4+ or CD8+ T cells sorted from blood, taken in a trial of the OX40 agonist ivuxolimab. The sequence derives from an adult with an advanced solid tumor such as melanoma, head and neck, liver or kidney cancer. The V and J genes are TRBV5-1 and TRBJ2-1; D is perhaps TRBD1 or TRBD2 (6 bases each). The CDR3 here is CASSEGGAANEQFF. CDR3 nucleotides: TGCGCCAGCAGCGAGGGGGGAGCGGCCAATGAGCAGTTCTTC.